This passage covers 2 T cell receptor beta chains from one sample sequenced in a study of shared clonotypes between healthy human individuals. Terminally differentiated effector memory CD45RA+ cells were excluded from the naive CD8 cells, which were CD45RO-negative and positively selected for CCR7. Only in-frame clones appear in the TCRdb table, and some are missing; sequencing was by immunoSEQ multiplex PCR. The table records around 2,100,000 clones, about 95% of them present only once. Sequenced: naive CD8+ T cells sorted from blood. The receptors derive from a young man in good health.

V and J are TRBV28 and TRBJ2-1; 7 bases are a match to TRBD1. After removal of 8 bases from V and 9 bases from J, the junction contained 7 bases not matched to a gene. The CDR3 has 12 amino acids. From germline, CDR1 is MDHEN and CDR2 SYDVKM. The CDR3 coding sequence is TGTGCCAGCGAGGGGCCAGGGGGTGAGCAGTTCTTC. Translated, it gives CASEGPGGEQFF.

The chain uses TRBV29-1 and TRBJ1-1, with a possible D match to TRBD1 (5 bases). The germline CDR1 and CDR2 sequences are SQVTM and ANQGSEA. V was cut by 3 bases and J by 0 bases, with 5 bases left in between. The CDR3 has 12 residues. For the CDR3, the DNA is TGCAGCGTTGAGGACATGAACACTGAAGCTTTCTTT. Its protein product is CSVEDMNTEAFF.